This T cell receptor (beta chain) originates from a study of PD-1 blockade in classical Hodgkin lymphoma. The table came from immunoSEQ multiplex PCR; TCRdb's copy has only in-frame clones and leaves some out. The sample consists of roughly 100,000 clones, approximately 90% of them appearing once. The CDR3 runs to 13 residues. The ends lost 4 bases at V and 7 bases at J; junction bases unmatched: 4. From germline, CDR1 is SEHNR and CDR2 FQNEAQ (reference sequence). Time point given: cycle 4 day 1 (C4D1), after around six weeks of nivolumab. All trial patients relapsed after autologous stem cell transplantation.

Sequenced material: peripheral blood mononuclear cells (PBMCs), taken before the fourth cycle of nivolumab. The receptor was isolated from a human donor with classical Hodgkin lymphoma. The chain has TRBV7-9 and TRBJ2-1, with 7 bases identical to TRBD1. CDR3 bases: TGTGCCAGCAGCTCCCAACAGGGGAATGAGCAGTTCTTC. Translation gives CASSSQQGNEQFF.